The rows below give T cell receptor beta chains drawn from one sample of a study of blood T cell repertoires in COVID-19. The protocol was immunoSEQ multiplex PCR, while the TCRdb copy is restricted to in-frame clones and leaves out a portion. This sample has some 31,000 clones; 85% to 90% occur once, and the top ten carry roughly an eighth. Sequenced material: peripheral blood. The source of these receptors is a man between 65 and 85 years old with active COVID-19. Both conserved end residues are part of each CDR3. A D gene is named only where the DNA matches it firmly. The size of a clone is reported for some rows only, either as once, few or many, or as a class for expanded clones.

V: TRBV5-1; D: TRBD1; J: TRBJ1-6; size: once; DNA: TGCGCCAGCAGCTTGGGGAGGGGGCAAGGTTCACCCCTCCACTTT; CDR3: CASSLGRGQGSPLHF
V: TRBV30; D: TRBD1; J: TRBJ1-3; size: few; DNA: TGTGCCTGGACCCTGACAGGGGGAAACACCATATATTTT; CDR3: CAWTLTGGNTIYF
V: TRBV5-1; D: TRBD1; J: TRBJ2-7; size: few; DNA: TGCGCCAGCAGCTCCGGGACAGGTGAATACGAGCAGTACTTC; CDR3: CASSSGTGEYEQYF
V: TRBV27; D: TRBD2; J: TRBJ2-2; size: .; DNA: TGTGCCAGCAGTCGACTAGCGGGAGCGCGGGAGCTGTTTTTT; CDR3: CASSRLAGARELFF
V: TRBV9; D: .; J: TRBJ2-6; size: .; DNA: TGTGCCAGCAGCCAAACCGCAGGGGCTGGGGCCAACGTCCTGACTTTC; CDR3: CASSQTAGAGANVLTF
V: TRBV5-8; D: .; J: TRBJ2-7; size: .; DNA: TGTGCCAGCAGCTTGTTTTTAGTAGGGGGTACCCACGAGCAGTACTTC; CDR3: CASSLFLVGGTHEQYF
V: TRBV29-1; D: TRBD1; J: TRBJ1-2; size: .; DNA: TGCAGCGTTGCGATACAGGGGGCAGGCTATGGCTACACCTTC; CDR3: CSVAIQGAGYGYTF
V: TRBV5-1; D: .; J: TRBJ2-1; size: few; DNA: TGCGCCAGCAGCTTGGGGAGCTCCTACAATGAGCAGTTCTTC; CDR3: CASSLGSSYNEQFF
V: TRBV5-1; D: .; J: TRBJ2-2; size: .; DNA: TGCGCCAGCAGCTTTGGCGGACAGACCGGGGAGCTGTTTTTT; CDR3: CASSFGGQTGELFF
V: TRBV9; D: .; J: TRBJ1-2; size: once; DNA: TGTGCCAGCAGCGCCGACTGGGCTAACTATGGCTACACCTTC; CDR3: CASSADWANYGYTF
V: TRBV6-1; D: .; J: TRBJ1-2; size: once; DNA: TGTGCCAGCAGTGAAGCCGCGACATTTAAAGGCTCCTGG; CDR3: CASSEAATFKGSW
V: TRBV25-1; D: .; J: TRBJ1-4; size: .; DNA: TGTGCCAGCAGTGATTCCGGGAGGTCTAATGAAAAACTGTTTTTT; CDR3: CASSDSGRSNEKLFF
V: TRBV7-8; D: .; J: TRBJ2-3; size: .; DNA: TGTGCCAGCAGCTTGCAGGGGTTCCCCGGTGATACGCAGTATTTT; CDR3: CASSLQGFPGDTQYF
V: TRBV6-5; D: .; J: TRBJ1-1; size: .; DNA: TGTGCCAGCAGTATCAAAGGGGGTGGCACTGAAGCTTTCTTT; CDR3: CASSIKGGGTEAFF
V: TRBV5-1; D: TRBD1; J: TRBJ2-3; size: .; DNA: TGCGCCAGCAGTTTCGGACAGGGAAGCACAGATACGCAGTATTTT; CDR3: CASSFGQGSTDTQYF
V: TRBV18; D: TRBD2; J: TRBJ2-3; size: .; DNA: TGTGCCAGCTCACCACCGGTATGGCGTGGTCCTAGCGGTCCTACTGGGGGCACAGATACGCAGTATTTT; CDR3: CASSPPVWRGPSGPTGGTDTQYF
V: TRBV28; D: TRBD2; J: TRBJ2-4; size: .; DNA: TGTGCCAGCAGTATCGCTAGCGGGAGGATCGCCAAAAACATTCAGTACTTC; CDR3: CASSIASGRIAKNIQYF
V: TRBV7-9; D: .; J: TRBJ1-4; size: .; DNA: TGTGCCAGCAGCTCCTTTATAGGGGGTGATGAAAAACTGTTTTTT; CDR3: CASSSFIGGDEKLFF
V: TRBV19; D: TRBD2; J: TRBJ2-3; size: once; DNA: TGTGCCAGTAGTGGGATAGCGGGAGGACTCACAGATACGCAGTATTTT; CDR3: CASSGIAGGLTDTQYF
V: TRBV14; D: .; J: TRBJ1-1; size: few; DNA: TGTGCCAGCAGCCAAGGGGGAGCAACTGAAGCTTTCTTT; CDR3: CASSQGGATEAFF
V: TRBV7-2; D: .; J: TRBJ2-1; size: .; DNA: TGTGCCAGCAGCTTAGGGTTCGGAGGATCCAATGAGCAGTTCTTC; CDR3: CASSLGFGGSNEQFF
V: TRBV7-2; D: TRBD1; J: TRBJ2-6; size: .; DNA: TGTGCCAGCAGCTGGGGACAGATGGCCAACGTCCTGACTTTC; CDR3: CASSWGQMANVLTF
V: TRBV19; D: TRBD1; J: TRBJ2-5; size: .; DNA: TGTGCCAGTAGTATGGGACAGGGGTCCCCAGAGACCCAGTACTTC; CDR3: CASSMGQGSPETQYF
V: TRBV7-2; D: .; J: TRBJ2-2; size: .; DNA: TGTGCCAGCAATCCCCTAGCGTCCGACACCGGGGAGCTGTTTTTT; CDR3: CASNPLASDTGELFF
V: TRBV6-2/TRBV6-3; D: .; J: TRBJ2-5; size: .; DNA: TGTGCCAGCAGTACACCCTGGGACATTGAGACCCAGTACTTC; CDR3: CASSTPWDIETQYF
V: TRBV10-3; D: TRBD2; J: TRBJ2-1; size: .; DNA: TGTGCCATCAGTGCAACTAGCGGGACCTACAATGAGCAGTTCTTC; CDR3: CAISATSGTYNEQFF
V: TRBV10-1; D: TRBD2; J: TRBJ2-1; size: .; DNA: TGCGCCAGCAGTGAGCCTTCTAGCGGGAGGGGCGAGCAGTTCTTC; CDR3: CASSEPSSGRGEQFF
V: TRBV10-1; D: TRBD2; J: TRBJ2-7; size: .; DNA: TGCGCCAGCAGTGATCGGGGACTAGCGGGCCTCCAGTACTTC; CDR3: CASSDRGLAGLQYF
V: TRBV6-6; D: TRBD1; J: TRBJ1-2; size: .; DNA: TGTGCCAGCAGTTCCACCGGAGGACAGGGGTTGGATGGCTACACCTTC; CDR3: CASSSTGGQGLDGYTF
V: TRBV19; D: TRBD1; J: TRBJ2-7; size: few; DNA: TGTGCCAGTAGTATGCTCAGCAGGGGGCCCTACGAGCAGTACTTC; CDR3: CASSMLSRGPYEQYF
V: TRBV6-5; D: TRBD1; J: TRBJ2-7; size: .; DNA: TGTGCCAGCAGTTACTCCTACAGGGGCCATGGGGAGCAGTACTTC; CDR3: CASSYSYRGHGEQYF
V: TRBV7-9; D: .; J: TRBJ2-6; size: .; DNA: TGTGCCAGCATCCCGGGAGTCTCTGGGGCCAACGTCCTGACTTTC; CDR3: CASIPGVSGANVLTF
V: TRBV11-2; D: .; J: TRBJ1-1; size: .; DNA: TGTGCCAGCAGCTTACAACACGGGGGCACTGAAGCTTTCTTT; CDR3: CASSLQHGGTEAFF
V: TRBV19; D: .; J: TRBJ2-2; size: .; DNA: TGTGCCAGTACCCCACGAACTAACACCGGGGAGCTGTTTTTT; CDR3: CASTPRTNTGELFF
V: TRBV3-1/TRBV3-2; D: TRBD2; J: TRBJ2-1; size: .; DNA: TGTGCCAGCAGCCAAGCGGGAGGGCCCTGGAATGAGCAGTTCTTC; CDR3: CASSQAGGPWNEQFF
V: TRBV30; D: .; J: TRBJ2-5; size: .; DNA: TGTGCCTGGAGTACTAGTAAGACCCAGTACTTC; CDR3: CAWSTSKTQYF
V: TRBV20-1; D: TRBD2; J: TRBJ2-7; size: .; DNA: TGCAGTGCTAGTCACTCCCGGACAGGACCGGGACTAGCTTCCTACGAGCAGTACTTC; CDR3: CSASHSRTGPGLASYEQYF
V: TRBV9; D: .; J: TRBJ2-1; size: .; DNA: TGTGCCAGCAGCGTGGGTGGCGGGACCTCCTACAATGAGCAGTTCTTC; CDR3: CASSVGGGTSYNEQFF
V: TRBV9; D: .; J: TRBJ2-1; size: .; DNA: TGTGCCAGCAGCGTAGCAACTACACTTAATGAGCAGTTCTTC; CDR3: CASSVATTLNEQFF
V: TRBV3-1/TRBV3-2; D: TRBD2; J: TRBJ2-7; size: .; DNA: TGTGCCAGCAGCCAACTGTTTGGTACTGGACTAGCGGGGTCACCCTACGAGCAGTACTTC; CDR3: CASSQLFGTGLAGSPYEQYF
V: TRBV6-2/TRBV6-3; D: TRBD1; J: TRBJ2-7; size: .; DNA: TGTGCCAGCAGTTATTTTGCCCCCGGGACAGGTTACGAGCAGTACTTC; CDR3: CASSYFAPGTGYEQYF
V: TRBV27; D: .; J: TRBJ1-1; size: .; DNA: TGTGCCAGCAGTCCGCGGAGGGGATCTGAAGCTTTCTTT; CDR3: CASSPRRGSEAFF
V: TRBV4-3; D: TRBD1; J: TRBJ1-4; size: once; DNA: TGCGCCAGCAGCCAGACGACAGGGGGTATATTTGAAAAACTGTTTTTT; CDR3: CASSQTTGGIFEKLFF
V: TRBV7-2; D: .; J: TRBJ1-2; size: .; DNA: TGTGCCAGCAGCTCGTACCCGGGGTTGGGTGGCTACACCTTC; CDR3: CASSSYPGLGGYTF
V: TRBV11-1; D: .; J: TRBJ2-3; size: .; DNA: TGTGCCAGCAGGGCTCGGGACTCTCAATGGGCAGATACGCAGTATTTT; CDR3: CASRARDSQWADTQYF
V: TRBV3-1/TRBV3-2; D: TRBD2; J: TRBJ2-5; size: .; DNA: TGTGCCAGCAGCCAAGGGGGCGGGAGGGAAGAGACCCAGTACTTC; CDR3: CASSQGGGREETQYF
V: TRBV19; D: .; J: TRBJ1-5; size: .; DNA: TGTGCCAGTAGTTTACATTGGAGGCAGCCCCAGCATTTT; CDR3: CASSLHWRQPQHF